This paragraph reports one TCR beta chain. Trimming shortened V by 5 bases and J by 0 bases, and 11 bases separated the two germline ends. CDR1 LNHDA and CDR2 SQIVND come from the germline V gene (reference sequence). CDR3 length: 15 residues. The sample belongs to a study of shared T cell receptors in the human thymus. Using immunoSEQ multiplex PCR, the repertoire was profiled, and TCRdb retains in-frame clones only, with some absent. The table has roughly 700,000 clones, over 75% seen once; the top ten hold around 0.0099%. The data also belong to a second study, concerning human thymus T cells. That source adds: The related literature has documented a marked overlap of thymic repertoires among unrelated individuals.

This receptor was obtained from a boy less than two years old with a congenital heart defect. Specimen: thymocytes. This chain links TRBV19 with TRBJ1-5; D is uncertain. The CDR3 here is CASSRGRYSNQPQHF. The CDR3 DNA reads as TGTGCCAGTAGTCGGGGAAGGTATAGCAATCAGCCCCAGCATTTT.